Listed here are 3 T cell receptor beta chains from one sample, sequenced in a study of CD8+ T cells in alopecia areata. Extracted RNA was reverse transcribed into cDNA, the sequencing template. Profiling relied on immunoSEQ multiplex PCR, and the TCRdb table lists in-frame clones only, not all of them. The sample records more than 90,000 clones, roughly two fifths being singletons. Sequenced sample: CD4+ T cells sorted from blood. The receptors derive from a human donor with alopecia areata.

The chain combines TRBV4-3 with TRBJ2-1, with TRBD1 matching over 7 bases. Germline V CDR1 and CDR2: LGHNA, YSLEER. CDR3 length: 16 amino acids. V lost 0 bases and J lost 6; bases outside the gene matches: 8. The chain's CDR3 is CASSQDYRGFRNEQFF. The DNA of the CDR3 is TGCGCCAGCAGCCAAGACTACAGGGGCTTTCGCAATGAGCAGTTCTTC.

This clone appeared a few times. The chain carries TRBV28 and TRBJ2-2; unclear D gene. Germline V gene data show CDR1 as MDHEN and CDR2 as SYDVKM. V lost 6 bases and J 6 bases, leaving 11 bases between the germline ends. The CDR3 is 13 amino acids. CDR3 DNA: TGTGCCAGCAGAAGCCAGGTTCCCGGGGAGCTGTTTTTT. Translation gives CASRSQVPGELFF.

This clone was detected a few times. The CDR3 loop is CASSHRQPAGANVLTF. The CDR3 nucleotides read TGTGCCAGCAGTCACAGACAGCCCGCCGGGGCCAACGTCCTGACTTTC. V is TRBV28 and J is TRBJ2-6; a possible D gene is TRBD1 (5 bases). V was cut by 5 bases and J by 4 bases, with 15 bases left in between. The CDR3 covers 16 residues. In germline, CDR1 is MDHEN, CDR2 SYDVKM.